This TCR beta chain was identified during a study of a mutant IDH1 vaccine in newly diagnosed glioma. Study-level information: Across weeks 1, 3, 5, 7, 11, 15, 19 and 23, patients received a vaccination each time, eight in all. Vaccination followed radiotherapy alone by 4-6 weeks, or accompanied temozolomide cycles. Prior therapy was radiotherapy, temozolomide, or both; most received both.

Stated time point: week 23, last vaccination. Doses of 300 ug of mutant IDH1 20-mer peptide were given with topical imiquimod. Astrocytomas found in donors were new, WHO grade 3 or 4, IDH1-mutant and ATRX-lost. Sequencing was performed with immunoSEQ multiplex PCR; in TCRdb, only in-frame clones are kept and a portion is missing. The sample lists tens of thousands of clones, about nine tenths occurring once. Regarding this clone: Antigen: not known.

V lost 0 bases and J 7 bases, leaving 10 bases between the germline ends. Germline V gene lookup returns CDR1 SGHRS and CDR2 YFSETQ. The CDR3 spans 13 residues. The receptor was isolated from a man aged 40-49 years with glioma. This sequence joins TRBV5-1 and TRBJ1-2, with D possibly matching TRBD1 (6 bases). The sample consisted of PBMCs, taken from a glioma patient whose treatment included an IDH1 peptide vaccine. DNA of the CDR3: TGCGCCAGCAGCTTGGCAGGGGCTCTTGGCTACACCTTC. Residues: CASSLAGALGYTF.